A single sample gave rise to the 27 T cell receptor beta chains below, sequenced in a study of cytomegalovirus exposure and HLA in healthy donors (dated by TCRdb to about 2017). Receptors were amplified or captured by the immunoSEQ multiplex PCR assay. A mixture of 60 forward primers for TCR Vbeta segments and 13 reverse primers for TCR Jbeta segments was used in the multiplex PCR. Imported from immuneACCESS, the table was reduced by TCRdb to in-frame sequences with V and J called. These copies leave out some clones; in studies compared against another copy, an unresolved V gene accounts for under half, and the cause of the remainder is not known. In all, the sample holds some 170,000 clones, and roughly 79% of those were seen once. The top ten hold roughly 10% of the sample. Material: PBMCs. These receptors originate from a man in his late teens or twenties in good health and CMV-seropositive.

V is TRBV6-6 and J is TRBJ2-3; D is possibly TRBD2 (6 bases). Germline values: CDR1 MNHNY, CDR2 SVGAGI (reference sequence). V gave up 4 bases and J gave up 5 bases, with 13 bases separating them. The CDR3 has 14 residues. CDR3 DNA sequence: TGTGCCAGCAGTTTATCTCCGGGACTAGATACGCAGTATTTT. It specifies CASSLSPGLDTQYF.

The chain has TRBV19 and TRBJ2-1, with TRBD1 matching 8 bases. CDR1 and CDR2 from the germline V gene are LNHDA and SQIVND (reference sequence). This CDR3 is 13 amino acids long. The J segment lost 8 bases and the V segment lost 6 bases, leaving 6 bases of the junction unmatched. The CDR3 nucleotides read TGTGCCAGTAGCCCTGACAGGGGCGATGAGCAGTTCTTC. Translation gives CASSPDRGDEQFF.

V is TRBV11-2 and J is TRBJ1-2, with D unclear. CDR3 length: 13 amino acids. The V and J ends lost 1 base and 3 bases respectively, with 6 bases between them. The germline CDR1 and CDR2 sequences are SGHAT and FQNNGV. In nucleotides, the CDR3 is TGTGCCAGCAGCTTAGTTCGGGACTATGGCTACACCTTC. Protein sequence: CASSLVRDYGYTF.

The J gene is TRBJ2-7, the V gene TRBV27; TRBD2 is a possible D gene (6 bases). V was clipped by 0 bases and J by 0 bases, with 6 bases between them. The length of the CDR3 is 14 residues. CDR1 is MNHEY, CDR2 SMNVEV, per germline (reference sequence). CDR3 DNA sequence: TGTGCCAGCAGTTTATCGGGGGGCTCCTACGAGCAGTACTTC. Residues: CASSLSGGSYEQYF.

V is TRBV5-1 and J is TRBJ1-1, with D unclear. The CDR3 runs 14 residues. The V and J ends lost 1 base and 1 base respectively, with 8 bases between them. Looked up from germline, CDR1 is SGHRS and CDR2 is YFSETQ. The CDR3 protein is CASSLYFQNTEAFF. CDR3 bases: TGCGCCAGCAGCTTGTACTTTCAGAACACTGAAGCTTTCTTT.

A remark on this clone: The conserved phenylalanine or tryptophan normally closing the CDR3 is absent here, so this likely arose from a read error. The J gene is TRBJ1-6, the V gene TRBV6-1; D unclear. The germline gives CDR1 MNHNS, CDR2 SASEGT. V gave up 6 bases and J gave up 2 bases, with 8 bases separating them. This CDR3 is built from 14 residues. The CDR3 here is CASRRVAYNSPLHL. The CDR3, as DNA: TGTGCCAGCAGGAGGGTCGCCTATAATTCACCCCTCCACCTT.

This chain uses TRBV7-9 with TRBJ1-2; maybe TRBD1 (6 bases). CDR1 and CDR2 (germline): SEHNR, FQNEAQ (reference sequence). The CDR3 totals 13 residues. V was shortened by 4 bases and J by 7 bases, with 13 bases between the two germline ends. CDR3 loop: CASSSHREFGYTF. The DNA of the CDR3 is TGTGCCAGCAGCTCACACAGGGAGTTTGGCTACACCTTC. Complete variable domain (other parts from reference TRBV7-9 and TRBJ1-2): DTGVSQNPRHKITKRGQNVTFRCDPISEHNRLYWYRQTLGQGPEFLTYFQNEAQLEKSRLLSDRFSAERPKGSFSTLEIQRTEQGDSAMYLCASSSHREFGYTFGSGTRLTVV.

V gene TRBV7-2 combines with J gene TRBJ2-5, with TRBD2 matching over 8 bases. The CDR3 runs to 17 residues. Germline CDR1 is SGHTA and CDR2 is FQGNSA. Trimming removed 6 bases from V and 1 base from J; junction bases left unmatched: 13. CDR3 sequence: CASRPSGWGAPQETQYF. CDR3 coding DNA: TGTGCCAGCAGACCTAGCGGGTGGGGGGCACCCCAAGAGACCCAGTACTTC. Using reference TRBV7-2 and TRBJ2-5 for the parts outside the CDR3, the full variable domain is GAGVSQSPSNKVTEKGKDVELRCDPISGHTALYWYRQSLGQGLEFLIYFQGNSAPDKSGLPSDRFSAERTGGSVSTLTIQRTQQEDSAVYLCASRPSGWGAPQETQYFGPGTRLLVL.

This sequence joins TRBV28 and TRBJ2-3, with D perhaps matching TRBD2 (5 bases). V was pared by 7 bases and J by 1 base, with 15 bases between. The CDR3 runs to 15 residues. Germline values: CDR1 MDHEN, CDR2 SYDVKM. The CDR3 sequence: CASNSSPGGTDTQYF. The CDR3 nucleotides read TGTGCCAGCAATTCTAGCCCTGGGGGCACAGATACGCAGTATTTT. The full variable domain, completed using reference TRBV28 and TRBJ2-3, is DVKVTQSSRYLVKRTGEKVFLECVQDMDHENMFWYRQDPGLGLRLIYFSYDVKMKEKGDIPEGYSVSREKKERFSLILESASTNQTSMYLCASNSSPGGTDTQYFGPGTRLTVL.

This clone was seen only a few times. The chain links TRBV5-6 to TRBJ1-2; no definite D call. Per germline, CDR1 SGHDT and CDR2 YYEEEE. Deletions cut 1 base from V and 2 bases from J, with 6 bases between. The CDR3 consists of 13 residues. The CDR3 reads CASSLLRNYGYTF. DNA of the CDR3: TGTGCCAGCAGCTTGTTACGGAACTATGGCTACACCTTC.

There are a few counts of this clone. The genes are TRBV9 and TRBJ1-3; 7 bases are shared with TRBD1. The V segment lost 7 bases and the J segment 0 bases; nucleotides outside the gene matches: 7. Germline loops: CDR1 SGDLS, CDR2 YYNGEE. The CDR3 has 15 amino acids. CDR3 sequence: CASAPGQSSGNTIYF. CDR3 sequence (DNA): TGTGCCAGCGCTCCGGGACAGTCCTCTGGAAACACCATATATTTT.

The V call is TRBV5-6, the J call TRBJ1-1; TRBD1 matches at 7 bases. CDR1 and CDR2 from the germline V gene are SGHDT and YYEEEE. The trim removed 5 bases at V and 3 bases at J, leaving 7 bases unmatched. The CDR3 runs to 14 residues. CDR3 nucleotide sequence: TGTGCCAGCAGTCCAGGGGGTAGGGACACTGAAGCTTTCTTT. Protein sequence: CASSPGGRDTEAFF.

The gene calls are TRBV7-9 and TRBJ2-7, with 8 bases identical to TRBD1. The CDR3 extends over 12 amino acids. Trimming took 5 bases from V and 9 from J; bases not matched to a gene: 6. Germline V CDR1 and CDR2: SEHNR, FQNEAQ (reference sequence). CDR3 bases: TGTGCCAGCAGCGGGACAGGTGGTGGGCAGTACTTC. Protein: CASSGTGGGQYF.

This chain links TRBV7-6 with TRBJ2-2; D is undetermined. Germline V CDR1 and CDR2: SGHVS, FNYEAQ. V was clipped by 2 bases and J by 4 bases, with 8 bases between them. This CDR3 is 14 amino acids long. CDR3 protein: CASSLHLGTGELFF. The CDR3 bases are TGTGCCAGCAGCTTACATCTCGGCACCGGGGAGCTGTTTTTT.

The chain uses TRBV5-4 and TRBJ1-4; 10 bases agree with TRBD1. J gave up 6 bases and V 4 bases, and 6 bases lay outside the gene matches. CDR3 length: 15 residues. Germline V gene data show CDR1 as SGHNT and CDR2 as YYREEE (reference sequence). In DNA form, the CDR3 reads TGTGCCAGCAGCGTAACCGGGACAGGGGATGAAAAACTGTTTTTT. Protein product: CASSVTGTGDEKLFF.

The chain has TRBV6-1 and TRBJ1-1; D is unresolved. V was pared by 4 bases and J by 5 bases, with 11 bases between. CDR1 is MNHNS and CDR2 is SASEGT in the germline V gene. The length of the CDR3 is 13 residues. The CDR3 loop is CASSGKRETEAFF. CDR3 DNA sequence: TGTGCCAGCAGTGGAAAACGAGAAACTGAAGCTTTCTTT.

The chain links TRBV10-3 to TRBJ2-7; TRBD1 aligns across 7 bases. The V gene end was trimmed by 6 bases and the J gene end by 0 bases; junction bases not matched to a gene: 2. The germline V gene encodes CDR1 ENHRY and CDR2 SYGVKD. CDR3 length equals 13 residues. The CDR3 spells CAIRRQGSYEQYF. The DNA for the CDR3 is TGTGCCATCAGAAGACAGGGCTCCTACGAGCAGTACTTC.

The chain is built from TRBV6-5 and TRBJ2-1; 8 bases match TRBD2. With 4 bases clipped from V and 5 bases from J, the junction kept 4 bases outside the gene matches. There are 14 residues in the CDR3. The V gene's germline CDR1 is MNHEY and CDR2 SVGAGI. Here the CDR3 DNA reads TGTGCCAGCAGTTCGGGACTAGGGAACAATGAGCAGTTCTTC. Translation gives CASSSGLGNNEQFF.

The chain carries TRBV6-1 and TRBJ1-2, with a tentative D call TRBD1 (6 bases). Germline loops: CDR1 MNHNS, CDR2 SASEGT. V was shortened by 2 bases and J by 6 bases, with 16 bases between the two germline ends. The CDR3 totals 15 residues. The CDR3 bases are TGTGCCAGCAGTGAATTAGCCCGGACAGTAAATGGCTACACCTTC. This encodes CASSELARTVNGYTF.

This chain joins TRBV18 and TRBJ2-4, with D unresolved. The V end was cut by 6 bases, the J end by 5 bases, with 14 bases between. The CDR3 contains 14 residues. Germline V lookup: CDR1 KGHSH, CDR2 LQKENI. The CDR3 sequence is CASSPPSQQNIQYF. CDR3 coding DNA: TGTGCCAGCTCCCCCCCCTCACAACAAAACATTCAGTACTTC.

The V gene is TRBV13, the J gene TRBJ2-2; 12 positions match TRBD1. This CDR3 comprises 16 residues. Germline trimming cut 4 bases from V and 2 bases from J; bases unmatched to any gene: 2. Germline CDR1 PRHDT, CDR2 FYEKMQ (reference sequence). CDR3 in amino acids: CASSSGQGANTGELFF. The CDR3 coding sequence is TGTGCCAGCAGCTCGGGACAGGGGGCTAACACCGGGGAGCTGTTTTTT. The complete variable domain, with remaining parts taken from reference TRBV13 and TRBJ2-2, reads AAGVIQSPRHLIKEKRETATLKCYPIPRHDTVYWYQQGPGQDPQFLISFYEKMQSDKGSIPDRFSAQQFSDYHSELNMSSLELGDSALYFCASSSGQGANTGELFFGEGSRLTVL.

This chain links TRBV6-4 with TRBJ2-1; no definite D call. V dropped 3 bases and J dropped 5 bases, with 8 bases sitting between them. The germline V gene encodes CDR1 MRHNA and CDR2 SNTAGT. The CDR3 is 13 residues long. CDR3 residues: CASSESANNEQFF. As DNA, the CDR3 is TGTGCCAGCAGTGAGAGCGCCAACAATGAGCAGTTCTTC.

The chain joins TRBV5-5 to TRBJ2-5; 8 bases fit TRBD1. The germline gives CDR1 SGHKS, CDR2 YYEKEE (reference sequence). Trimming at V came to 7 bases and at J to 1 base, leaving 9 bases not matched to a gene. CDR3 size: 15 residues. CDR3 nucleotides: TGTGCCAGCGCCCGACAGGGGAGGTTCCAAGAGACCCAGTACTTC. Translating it yields CASARQGRFQETQYF.

The V and J genes are TRBV4-1 and TRBJ2-3, with D possibly matching TRBD1 (5 bases). The CDR3 is 14 amino acids. V was pared by 4 bases and J by 4 bases, with 12 bases between. The germline V gene has CDR1 MGHRA and CDR2 YSYEKL. The CDR3 DNA follows: TGCGCCAGCAGCCCTGGGGCGCCCCCAGATACGCAGTATTTT. Protein product: CASSPGAPPDTQYF.

The V call is TRBV11-2, the J call TRBJ2-3, with TRBD1 as a possible D gene (5 bases). V lost 1 base to trimming and J lost 0 bases, with 8 bases between them. The germline V gene encodes CDR1 SGHAT and CDR2 FQNNGV. CDR3 length equals 15 residues. The CDR3 bases are TGTGCCAGCAGCTTAGGGGGCACCAGCACAGATACGCAGTATTTT. It specifies CASSLGGTSTDTQYF.

The J gene is TRBJ1-4, the V gene TRBV27, with 10 bases aligning to TRBD1. Germline-derived CDR1 and CDR2 are MNHEY and SMNVEV (reference sequence). J was trimmed by 8 bases and V by 9 bases; bases with no gene match: 9. CDR3 length: 14 residues. The CDR3 DNA reads as TGTGCCAGTCGCCGAACGGGACAGGGGGAAAAACTGTTTTTT. This encodes CASRRTGQGEKLFF.

This chain's CDR3 is CSVVRSGANVLTF. CDR3 DNA: TGCAGCGTTGTCCGCTCTGGGGCCAACGTCCTGACTTTC. This chain joins TRBV29-1 and TRBJ2-6; no definite D call. The V and J ends lost 4 bases and 0 bases respectively, with 4 bases between them. Germline V gene data show CDR1 as SQVTM and CDR2 as ANQGSEA. The CDR3 length is 13 residues.